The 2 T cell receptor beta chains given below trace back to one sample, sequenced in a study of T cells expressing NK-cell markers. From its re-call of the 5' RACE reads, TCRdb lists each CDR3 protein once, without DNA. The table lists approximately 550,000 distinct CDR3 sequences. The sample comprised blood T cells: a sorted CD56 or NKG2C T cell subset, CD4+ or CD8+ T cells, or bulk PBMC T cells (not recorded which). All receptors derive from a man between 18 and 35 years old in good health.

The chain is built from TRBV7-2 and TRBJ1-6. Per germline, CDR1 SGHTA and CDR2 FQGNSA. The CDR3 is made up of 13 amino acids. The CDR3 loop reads CASSLGLASPLHF.

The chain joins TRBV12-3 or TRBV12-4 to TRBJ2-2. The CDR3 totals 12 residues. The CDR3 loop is CASSFQTGELFF.